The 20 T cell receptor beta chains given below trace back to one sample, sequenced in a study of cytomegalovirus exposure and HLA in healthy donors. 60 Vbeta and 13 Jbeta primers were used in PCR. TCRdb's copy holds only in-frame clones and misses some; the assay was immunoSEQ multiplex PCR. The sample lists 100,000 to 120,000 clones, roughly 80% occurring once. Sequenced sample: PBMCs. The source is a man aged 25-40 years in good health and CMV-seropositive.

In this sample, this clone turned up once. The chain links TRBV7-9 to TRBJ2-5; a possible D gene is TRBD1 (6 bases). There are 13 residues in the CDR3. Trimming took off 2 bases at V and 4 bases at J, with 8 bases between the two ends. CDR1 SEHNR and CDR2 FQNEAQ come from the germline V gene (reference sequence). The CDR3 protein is CASSLLQGETQYF. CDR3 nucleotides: TGTGCCAGCAGCTTATTACAGGGAGAGACCCAGTACTTC.

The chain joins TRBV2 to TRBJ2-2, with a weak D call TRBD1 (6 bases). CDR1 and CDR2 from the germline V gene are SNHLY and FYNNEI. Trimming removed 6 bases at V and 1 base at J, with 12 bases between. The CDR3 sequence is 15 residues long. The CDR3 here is CASRRLQGNTGELFF. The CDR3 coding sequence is TGTGCCAGCAGAAGATTACAGGGGAACACCGGGGAGCTGTTTTTT.

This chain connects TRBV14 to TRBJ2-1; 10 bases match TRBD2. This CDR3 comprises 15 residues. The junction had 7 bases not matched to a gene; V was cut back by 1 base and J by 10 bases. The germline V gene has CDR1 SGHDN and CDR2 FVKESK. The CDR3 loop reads CASSQVASGGGEQFF. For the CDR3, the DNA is TGTGCCAGCAGCCAAGTGGCTAGCGGGGGTGGAGAGCAGTTCTTC.

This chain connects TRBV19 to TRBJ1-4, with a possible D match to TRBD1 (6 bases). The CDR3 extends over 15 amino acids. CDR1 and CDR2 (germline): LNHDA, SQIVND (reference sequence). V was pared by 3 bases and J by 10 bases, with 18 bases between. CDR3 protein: CASSISAQGYGKLFF. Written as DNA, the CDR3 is TGTGCCAGTAGTATCTCCGCACAGGGATACGGAAAACTGTTTTTT.

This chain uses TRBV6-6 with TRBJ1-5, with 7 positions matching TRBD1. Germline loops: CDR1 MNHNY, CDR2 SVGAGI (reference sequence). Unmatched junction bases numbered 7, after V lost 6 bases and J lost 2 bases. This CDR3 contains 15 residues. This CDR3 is CASSQGQEGNQPQHF. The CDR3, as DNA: TGTGCCAGCAGCCAAGGACAGGAGGGCAATCAGCCCCAGCATTTT.

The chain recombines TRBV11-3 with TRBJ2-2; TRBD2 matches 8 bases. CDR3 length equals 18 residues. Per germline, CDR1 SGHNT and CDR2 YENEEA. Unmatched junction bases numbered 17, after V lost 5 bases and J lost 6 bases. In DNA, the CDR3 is TGTGCCAGCAGCGCCAACCCGGGGGGGGCCCCTATGGCCGGGGAGCTGTTTTTT. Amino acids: CASSANPGGAPMAGELFF.

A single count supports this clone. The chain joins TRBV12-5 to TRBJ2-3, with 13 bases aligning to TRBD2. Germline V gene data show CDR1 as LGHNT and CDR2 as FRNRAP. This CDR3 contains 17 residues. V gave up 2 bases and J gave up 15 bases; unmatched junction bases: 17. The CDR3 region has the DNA TGTGCTAGTGGTTTGTGGGCGACTAGCGGGGGGCCGCAGCATCCTTATTTT. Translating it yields CASGLWATSGGPQHPYF.

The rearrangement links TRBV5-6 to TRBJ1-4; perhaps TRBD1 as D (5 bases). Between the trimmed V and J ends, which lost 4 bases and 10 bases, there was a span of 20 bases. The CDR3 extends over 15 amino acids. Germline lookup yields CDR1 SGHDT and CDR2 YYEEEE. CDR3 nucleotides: TGTGCCAGCAGCCCCGGGGGAGTCGCTAGGAGAAAACTGTTTTTT. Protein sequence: CASSPGGVARRKLFF.

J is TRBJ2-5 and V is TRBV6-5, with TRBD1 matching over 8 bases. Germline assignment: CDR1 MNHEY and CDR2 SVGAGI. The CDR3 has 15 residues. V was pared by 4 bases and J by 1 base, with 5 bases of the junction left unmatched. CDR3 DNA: TGTGCCAGCAGTTCCGCCGGGACAGGCCAAGAGACCCAGTACTTC. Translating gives CASSSAGTGQETQYF.

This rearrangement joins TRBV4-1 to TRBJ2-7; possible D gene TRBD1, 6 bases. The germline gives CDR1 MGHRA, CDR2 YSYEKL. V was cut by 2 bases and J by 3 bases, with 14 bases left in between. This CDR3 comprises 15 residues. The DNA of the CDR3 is TGCGCCAGCAGCCAATCGGGACAACGAGGCTACGAGCAGTACTTC. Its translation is CASSQSGQRGYEQYF.

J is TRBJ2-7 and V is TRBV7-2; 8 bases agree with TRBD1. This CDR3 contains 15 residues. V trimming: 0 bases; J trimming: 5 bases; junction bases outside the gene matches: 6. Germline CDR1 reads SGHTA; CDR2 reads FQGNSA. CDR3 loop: CASSLALGQGHEQYF. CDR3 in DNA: TGTGCCAGCAGCTTAGCGCTCGGACAGGGCCACGAGCAGTACTTC. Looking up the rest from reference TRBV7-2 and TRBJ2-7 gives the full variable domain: GAGVSQSPSNKVTEKGKDVELRCDPISGHTALYWYRQSLGQGLEFLIYFQGNSAPDKSGLPSDRFSAERTGGSVSTLTIQRTQQEDSAVYLCASSLALGQGHEQYFGPGTRLTVT.

CDR3 DNA sequence: TGTGCCAGCAGCCAAGAGTTCCCGGACAGGGGGCGAAGCACAGATACGCAGTATTTT. Protein: CASSQEFPDRGRSTDTQYF. The chain joins TRBV4-2 to TRBJ2-3; 11 bases map to TRBD1. This CDR3 spans 19 amino acids. J gave up 0 bases and V 0 bases, and 8 bases lay outside the gene matches. From germline, CDR1 is LGHNA and CDR2 YNFKEQ.

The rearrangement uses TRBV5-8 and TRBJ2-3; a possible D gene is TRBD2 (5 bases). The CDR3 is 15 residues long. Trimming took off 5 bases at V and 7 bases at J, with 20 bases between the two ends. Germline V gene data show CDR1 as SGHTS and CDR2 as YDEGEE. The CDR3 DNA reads TGTGCCAGCAGGTCCGCCTCCCTAGCACAGTATACGCAGTATTTT. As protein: CASRSASLAQYTQYF.

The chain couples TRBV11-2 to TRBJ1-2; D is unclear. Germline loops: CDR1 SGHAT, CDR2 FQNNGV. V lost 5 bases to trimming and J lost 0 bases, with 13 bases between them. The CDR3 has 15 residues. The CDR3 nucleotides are TGTGCCAGCAGCGGAATCCGGGGAGCTAACTATGGCTACACCTTC. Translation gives CASSGIRGANYGYTF.

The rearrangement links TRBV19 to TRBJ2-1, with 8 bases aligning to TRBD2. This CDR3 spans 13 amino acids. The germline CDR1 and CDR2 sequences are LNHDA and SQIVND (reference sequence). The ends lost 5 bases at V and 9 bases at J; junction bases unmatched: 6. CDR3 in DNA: TGTGCCAGTAGTCCGGGGGGGGGTATTGAGCAGTTCTTC. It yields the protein CASSPGGGIEQFF.

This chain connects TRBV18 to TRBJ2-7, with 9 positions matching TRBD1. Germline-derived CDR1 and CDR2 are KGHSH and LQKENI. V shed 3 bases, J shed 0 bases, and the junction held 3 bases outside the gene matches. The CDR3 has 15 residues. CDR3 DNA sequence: TGTGCCAGCTCACCTGGACAGGGGAGCTCCTACGAGCAGTACTTC. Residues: CASSPGQGSSYEQYF.

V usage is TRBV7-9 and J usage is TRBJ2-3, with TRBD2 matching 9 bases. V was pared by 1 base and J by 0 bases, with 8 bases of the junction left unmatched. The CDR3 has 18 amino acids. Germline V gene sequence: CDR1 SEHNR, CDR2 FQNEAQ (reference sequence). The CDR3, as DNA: TGTGCCAGCAGCTTAGTCGCGGGGGGGTCCCTTAGCACAGATACGCAGTATTTT. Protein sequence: CASSLVAGGSLSTDTQYF. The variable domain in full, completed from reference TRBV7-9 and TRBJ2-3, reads DTGVSQNPRHKITKRGQNVTFRCDPISEHNRLYWYRQTLGQGPEFLTYFQNEAQLEKSRLLSDRFSAERPKGSFSTLEIQRTEQGDSAMYLCASSLVAGGSLSTDTQYFGPGTRLTVL.

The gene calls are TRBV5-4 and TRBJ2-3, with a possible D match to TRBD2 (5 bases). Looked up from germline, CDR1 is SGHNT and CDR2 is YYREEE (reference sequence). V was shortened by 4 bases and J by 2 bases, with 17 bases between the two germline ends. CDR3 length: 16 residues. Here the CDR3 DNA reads TGTGCCAGCAGCCCAGGACCCCGGGAACACACAGATACGCAGTATTTT. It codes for CASSPGPREHTDTQYF.

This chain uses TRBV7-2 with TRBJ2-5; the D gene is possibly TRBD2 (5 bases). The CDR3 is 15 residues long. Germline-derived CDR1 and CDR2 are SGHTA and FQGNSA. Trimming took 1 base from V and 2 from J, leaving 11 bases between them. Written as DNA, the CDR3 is TGTGCCAGCAGCTTAGGTGCGCCGGGGCAAGAGACCCAGTACTTC. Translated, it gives CASSLGAPGQETQYF. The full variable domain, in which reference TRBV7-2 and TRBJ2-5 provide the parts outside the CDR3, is GAGVSQSPSNKVTEKGKDVELRCDPISGHTALYWYRQSLGQGLEFLIYFQGNSAPDKSGLPSDRFSAERTGGSVSTLTIQRTQQEDSAVYLCASSLGAPGQETQYFGPGTRLLVL.

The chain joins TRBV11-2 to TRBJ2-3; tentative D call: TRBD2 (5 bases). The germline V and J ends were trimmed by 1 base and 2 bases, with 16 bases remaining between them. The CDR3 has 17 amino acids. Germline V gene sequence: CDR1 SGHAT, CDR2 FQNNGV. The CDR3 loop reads CASSLVPGLGDTDTQYF. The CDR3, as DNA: TGTGCCAGCAGCTTAGTCCCGGGCCTCGGGGACACAGATACGCAGTATTTT.